This TCR beta chain appears in the sequencing data of a study of T cell responses to AZD1222 COVID-19 vaccine. This clone was counted between two and nine times. Clones were read by immunoSEQ multiplex PCR, and TCRdb kept only the in-frame ones, dropping some. The table lists some 170,000 clones, about nine tenths of them singletons. This specimen was peripheral blood, taken 28 days after the second AZD1222 dose. This clonotype was obtained from an adult who received the AZD1222 COVID-19 vaccine.

The CDR3 nucleotides are TGTGCCAGCAGCCAAGCAGTGGGCCCCCAGCCCCAGCATTTT. It encodes CASSQAVGPQPQHF. The V and J genes are TRBV3-1 (or the pseudogene TRBV3-2) and TRBJ1-5; D call uncertain. The CDR3 is made up of 14 amino acids. Germline-derived CDR1 and CDR2 are LGHDT and YNNKEL (reference sequence). V gave up 1 base and J gave up 7 bases, with 11 bases separating them.